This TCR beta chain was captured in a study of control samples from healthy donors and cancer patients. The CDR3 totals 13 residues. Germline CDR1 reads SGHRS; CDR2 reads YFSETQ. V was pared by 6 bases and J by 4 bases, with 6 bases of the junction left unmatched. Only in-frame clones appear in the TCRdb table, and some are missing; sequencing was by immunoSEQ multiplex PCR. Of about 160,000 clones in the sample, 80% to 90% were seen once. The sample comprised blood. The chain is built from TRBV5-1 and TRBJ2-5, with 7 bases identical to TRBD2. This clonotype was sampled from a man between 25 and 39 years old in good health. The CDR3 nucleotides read TGCGCCAGCACCCCTGGGGGGGGAGAGACCCAGTACTTC. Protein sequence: CASTPGGGETQYF.